This passage covers 19 T cell receptor beta chains from one sample sequenced in a study of blood T cells in healthy people across ages. Using a J-beta primer mix together with a sample-barcoded 5' primer, a second PCR was run for 7 to 11 cycles. TCRdb called the 5' RACE reads again in MiXCR, with one record for every CDR3 protein. The repertoire includes over 450,000 distinct CDR3 sequences, 24% of them detected once, and under 9% sits in the top ten. These data also featured in a second study, about T cells of mothers and their children.

Sequencing used blood. Receptors were obtained from a boy aged 10-17 years in good health.

This clonotype was seen more than once but under ten times. A much larger clonotype is one base distant, so this may be a read error. The chain employs TRBV28 and TRBJ1-3; D is unresolved. Germline V CDR1 and CDR2: MDHEN, SYDVKM. The CDR3 has 13 amino acids. CDR3 region: CASSLLSGSTIYF. The DNA of the CDR3 is TGTGCCAGCAGTTTACTCTCTGGAAGCACCATATATTTT.

The V call is TRBV20-1, the J call TRBJ2-5; D call uncertain. V lost 1 base, J lost 4 bases, and 7 bases lay in between. The V gene's germline CDR1 is DFQATT and CDR2 SNEGSKA (reference sequence). The CDR3 spans 12 residues. The CDR3 DNA reads as TGCAGTGCTAGAGGGCAGGCAGAGACCCAGTACTTC. Residues: CSARGQAETQYF.

This sequence joins TRBV7-2 and TRBJ2-5; 9 bases match TRBD2. With the DNA end fitting TRBJ2-1 better, the J assignment may be wrong. The CDR3 contains 15 residues. The germline CDR1 and CDR2 sequences are SGHTA and FQGNSA. CDR3 sequence (DNA): TGTGCCAGCAGAATGGGCACTAGCGGGCGCAATGAGCAGTTCTTC. This sequence encodes CASRMGTSGRNEQFF.

The chain couples TRBV28 to TRBJ2-5; the D is unclear. TRBJ2-1 matches the DNA end more closely, so the J call is doubtful. Germline CDR1 MDHEN, CDR2 SYDVKM. CDR3 length: 11 residues. Written as DNA, the CDR3 is TGTGCCAGCACCCGTGGGTATGAGCAGTTCTTC. Its protein product is CASTRGYEQFF.

The genes are TRBV6-5 and TRBJ2-2; D might be TRBD1 or TRBD2, each matching 5 bases. Trimming removed 2 bases at V and 4 bases at J, with 14 bases between. The CDR3 has 16 residues. Germline V lookup: CDR1 MNHEY, CDR2 SVGAGI. The CDR3: CASSYTGTPGTGELFF. As DNA, the CDR3 is TGTGCCAGCAGTTACACCGGGACCCCCGGCACCGGGGAGCTGTTTTTT.

The CDR3 is CAISESGLVKSYEQYF. The CDR3 DNA follows: TGTGCCATCAGTGAGTCTGGACTAGTGAAATCCTACGAGCAGTACTTC. The chain recombines TRBV10-3 with TRBJ2-7, with 7 bases identical to TRBD2. CDR1 is ENHRY, CDR2 SYGVKD, per germline. The ends lost 0 bases at V and 1 base at J; junction bases unmatched: 6. The CDR3 loop spans 16 amino acids.

V is TRBV15 and J is TRBJ2-1; 10 bases map to TRBD2. This CDR3 has 15 amino acids. Unmatched junction bases numbered 6, after V lost 3 bases and J lost 7 bases. The germline V gene encodes CDR1 LNHNV and CDR2 YYDKDF (reference sequence). CDR3 DNA: TGTGCCACCAGCAGCCTAGCGGGGGCGAGGAATGAGCAGTTCTTC. This translates into CATSSLAGARNEQFF. Full variable domain (remainder filled in from reference TRBV15 and TRBJ2-1): DAMVIQNPRYQVTQFGKPVTLSCSQTLNHNVMYWYQQKSSQAPKLLFHYYDKDFNNEADTPDNFQSRRPNTSFCFLDIRSPGLGDTAMYLCATSSLAGARNEQFFGPGTRLTVL.

Comment on this clonotype: Compared with germline, one end of the junction differs, possibly owing to a read error. The CDR3 loop reads CDSSPVLPTPPYNEQFF. CDR3 in DNA: TGTGACAGCAGTCCGGTGCTACCGACCCCCCCCTACAATGAGCAGTTCTTC. V and J are TRBV7-2 and TRBJ2-1, with D unresolved. The length of the CDR3 is 17 residues. Germline-derived CDR1 and CDR2 are SGHTA and FQGNSA. The full variable domain, its missing parts supplied by reference TRBV7-2 and TRBJ2-1, is GAGVSQSPSNKVTEKGKDVELRCDPISGHTALYWYRQSLGQGLEFLIYFQGNSAPDKSGLPSDRFSAERTGGSVSTLTIQRTQQEDSAVYLCDSSPVLPTPPYNEQFFGPGTRLTVL.

This clonotype was seen a few times. The rearrangement joins TRBV28 to TRBJ1-5; the match to TRBD1 covers 8 bases. Germline values: CDR1 MDHEN, CDR2 SYDVKM. The CDR3 is 16 residues long. The junction had 10 bases not matched to a gene; V was cut back by 3 bases and J by 6 bases. CDR3 in amino acids: CASSFGQGALTQPQHF. The DNA of the CDR3 is TGTGCCAGCAGTTTCGGGCAGGGGGCGCTGACTCAGCCCCAGCATTTT.

The chain joins TRBV6-1 to TRBJ2-7; 7 bases fit TRBD2. Germline lookup yields CDR1 MNHNS and CDR2 SASEGT. The CDR3 is made up of 14 amino acids. V lost 6 bases, J lost 2 bases, and 7 bases stayed unmatched. The CDR3 loop reads CASSGEGGAYEQYF. The DNA for the CDR3 is TGTGCCAGCAGCGGGGAGGGCGGAGCCTACGAGCAGTACTTC.

This clonotype was seen a handful of times. V is TRBV7-8 and J is TRBJ2-5, with 12 bases identical to TRBD2. Losses at the gene ends were 3 bases for V and 5 bases for J; bases not matched to a gene: 13. Looked up from germline, CDR1 is SGHVS and CDR2 is FQNEAQ. The CDR3 runs to 18 residues. The CDR3: CASSFRPHVTSGRETQYF. The CDR3 coding sequence is TGTGCCAGCAGCTTTAGGCCCCATGTTACTAGCGGGAGGGAGACCCAGTACTTC.

This rearrangement joins TRBV6-1 to TRBJ2-3, with 12 bases lining up with TRBD2. The germline V gene encodes CDR1 MNHNS and CDR2 SASEGT. The CDR3 covers 18 residues. V dropped 2 bases and J dropped 2; count of bases not matched to a gene: 8. DNA of the CDR3: TGTGCCAGCAGTGAAAGGCCTAGCGGGAGGGCCCCCACAGATACGCAGTATTTT. This encodes CASSERPSGRAPTDTQYF.

V gene TRBV2 combines with J gene TRBJ2-1; 13 bases agree with TRBD2. CDR3 length: 14 amino acids. Trimming at V came to 7 bases and at J to 7 bases, leaving 4 bases not matched to a gene. Germline V gives CDR1 SNHLY, CDR2 FYNNEI. The CDR3 here is CASTGTSGINEQFF. The CDR3 region has the DNA TGTGCCAGCACCGGGACTAGCGGGATAAATGAGCAGTTCTTC.

CDR3 loop: CSARAGIYQPQHF. Written as DNA, the CDR3 is TGCAGTGCTAGAGCAGGGATTTACCAGCCCCAGCATTTT. The genes are TRBV20-1 and TRBJ1-5; maybe TRBD1 (5 bases). V shed 1 base and J shed 7 bases, with 11 bases lying between them. Germline V lookup: CDR1 DFQATT, CDR2 SNEGSKA (reference sequence). This CDR3 is 13 amino acids long.

This clonotype was recorded a few times. The V and J genes are TRBV29-1 and TRBJ2-1, with TRBD2 identical over 12 bases. V dropped 3 bases and J dropped 5; count of bases not matched to a gene: 11. The V gene's germline CDR1 is SQVTM and CDR2 ANQGSEA. The CDR3 totals 17 residues. CDR3 residues: CSVEVTSGRTGNNEQFF. CDR3 sequence (DNA): TGCAGCGTTGAGGTGACTAGCGGGAGAACGGGGAACAATGAGCAGTTCTTC.

This clonotype appeared a few times. The DNA of the CDR3 is TGTGCCAGCAGTACCGGACAGGGTGGGTCAGAGACCCAGTACTTC. Protein sequence: CASSTGQGGSETQYF. V usage is TRBV27 and J usage is TRBJ2-5, with 8 bases matching TRBD1. The V and J ends lost 5 bases and 4 bases, in that order; junction bases with no gene match: 9. The CDR3 is 15 amino acids. Germline CDR1 MNHEY, CDR2 SMNVEV (reference sequence).

This chain connects TRBV18 to TRBJ1-1; no definite D call. CDR1 and CDR2 from the germline V gene are KGHSH and LQKENI. The ends were cut back, 3 bases at V and 3 bases at J, with 11 bases in the middle. The CDR3 is made up of 14 amino acids. The CDR3 DNA is TGTGCCAGCTCACCCCAGAAGAGCGACACTGAAGCTTTCTTT. Protein product: CASSPQKSDTEAFF.

The V gene is TRBV2, the J gene TRBJ2-1; D is undetermined. CDR3 size: 13 residues. Germline V lookup: CDR1 SNHLY, CDR2 FYNNEI. The ends were cut back, 10 bases at V and 7 bases at J, with 17 bases in the middle. For the CDR3, the DNA is TGTGCCACCGCACAAGATTTAGGGAATGAGCAGTTCTTC. It yields the protein CATAQDLGNEQFF.

The chain couples TRBV29-1 to TRBJ2-1; TRBD2 aligns across 11 bases. Germline V lookup: CDR1 SQVTM, CDR2 ANQGSEA. V was pared by 5 bases and J by 0 bases, with 0 bases of the junction left unmatched. The CDR3 loop spans 14 amino acids. The CDR3 reads CSVTSGSSYNEQFF. As DNA, the CDR3 is TGCAGCGTTACTAGCGGGAGCTCCTACAATGAGCAGTTCTTC.